This TCR beta chain is drawn from a study of T cell responses to AZD1222 COVID-19 vaccine. About the study: Analysis merged second doses at about 4 or about 12 weeks.

The CDR3 length is 13 residues. Germline V gene sequence: CDR1 KGHSH, CDR2 LQKENI. The V and J ends lost 8 bases and 5 bases, in that order; junction bases with no gene match: 6. Profiled with immunoSEQ multiplex PCR; TCRdb holds only in-frame clones, not every one. The sample yields about 150,000 clones, more than 75% seen once. Worth noting for this clone: The target antigen is unknown.

General study results and limits: It was only after the peak T cell response that any repertoires were sampled. Mostly white British, mostly female donors; authors suggested clonal diversity may be underestimated.

This clonotype was obtained from an adult in good health. J is TRBJ1-1 and V is TRBV18; 9 nucleotides align to TRBD1. The sequencing used peripheral blood, collected on day 0 of AZD1222 vaccination. CDR3 sequence (DNA): TGTGCCAGCCAGGGACAGGGCTGGACTGAAGCTTTCTTT. As protein: CASQGQGWTEAFF.